This TCR beta chain was sequenced for a study of T cells in Graves' hyperthyroidism and ophthalmopathy. Authors of the study amplified TCR beta CDR3 regions from RNA transcripts. First-round RT-PCR with HTBI primers amplified the TCR CDR3 region. TCRdb redid the calling of the multiplex PCR reads with MiXCR, one entry per CDR3 protein. Among approximately 490,000 distinct CDR3 sequences listed, about 22% were seen once. This clonotype was seen only once. CDR1 and CDR2 from the germline V gene are MNHNS and SASEGT. V dropped 6 bases and J dropped 9 bases, with 18 bases sitting between them. CDR3 size: 14 residues.

The sequenced material came from blood. The chain recombines TRBV6-1 with TRBJ2-1; possibly TRBD1 for D (6 bases). The receptor was derived from a woman between 70 and 85 years old with Graves' ophthalmopathy. The CDR3 loop reads CASSLKGEGGEQFF. Here the CDR3 DNA reads TGTGCCAGCAGCCTGAAGGGGGAAGGAGGTGAGCAGTTCTTC.